A selection of T cell receptor beta chains follows, all from one sample in a study of blood T cell repertoires in COVID-19. Assay used: immunoSEQ multiplex PCR; TCRdb lists only in-frame clones, some missing. The profile shows about 210,000 clones, roughly 86% of them singletons. Sequenced sample: peripheral blood. All receptors come from a middle-aged woman with acute or convalescent COVID-19. Each CDR3 is given without its conserved first and last residue. Each record gives: V gene, CDR3 protein.

>TRBV6-6
ASSLAGGAYNEQF
>TRBV24-1
ATSPRDRGSPYEQY
>TRBV7-6
ASSLGGGNTGELF
>TRBV3-1/TRBV3-2
ASSQAPWTGVGETQY
>TRBV5-1
ASSLGLVPRNSYEQY
>TRBV7-8
ASSSGQAYSGNTIY
>TRBV4-1
ASSLAGTEVYREQF
>TRBV11-1
ASSLSGGVDEQF
>TRBV5-5
ASRPKNGGASYEQY
>TRBV11-2
ASRIRTGAYNEQF
>TRBV5-1
ASSLGTRTGGNEKLF
>TRBV24-1
ALPAKSGGAGEQY
>TRBV11-2
ASSLGDIYEQY
>TRBV29-1
SVEDPGNTQY
>TRBV11-2
ASSTSTNQGYGYT
>TRBV14
ASSQYEGGEQF
>TRBV25-1
ASGGDRVNTEAF
>TRBV19
ASPRLAGGLILEQY
>TRBV11-2
ASSSSGGSYNEQF
>TRBV7-8
ASRPSGVVGELF
>TRBV30
ASGGGNRNEKLF
>TRBV7-2
ASSLEAGSSYEQY
>TRBV15
ATRIKQGETQY
>TRBV9
ASSVSGGPNTGELF
>TRBV6-1
ASSDVRGRGAYEQY
>TRBV6-5
ASRAGLTSYEQY
>TRBV5-6
ASSFRGYGNTIY
>TRBV3-1/TRBV3-2
ASSQDRVGQGNQPQH
>TRBV3-1/TRBV3-2
ASSQGDRDTQY